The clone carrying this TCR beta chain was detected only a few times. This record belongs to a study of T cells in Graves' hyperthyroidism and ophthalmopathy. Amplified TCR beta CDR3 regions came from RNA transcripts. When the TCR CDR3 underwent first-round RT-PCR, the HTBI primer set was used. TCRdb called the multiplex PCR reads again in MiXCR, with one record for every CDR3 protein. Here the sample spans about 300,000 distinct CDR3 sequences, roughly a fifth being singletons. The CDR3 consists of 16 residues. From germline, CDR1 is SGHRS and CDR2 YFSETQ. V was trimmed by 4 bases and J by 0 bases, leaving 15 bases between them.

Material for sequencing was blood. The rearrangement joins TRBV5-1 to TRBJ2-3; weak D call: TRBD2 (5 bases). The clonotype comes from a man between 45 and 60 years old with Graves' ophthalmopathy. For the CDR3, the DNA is TGCGCCAGCAGCAGGAATATGGACTCTAGCACAGATACGCAGTATTTT. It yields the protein CASSRNMDSSTDTQYF.